This TCR beta chain appears in the sequencing data of a study of glioma-infiltrating T cells after dendritic cell vaccination. This CDR3 region has 15 residues. The V and J ends lost 4 bases and 5 bases, in that order; junction bases with no gene match: 7. Germline V gene data show CDR1 as MNHNS and CDR2 as SASEGT. As to time point: after dendritic cell vaccination, including at tumor progression/relapse. All glioblastoma patients lacked an isocitrate dehydrogenase mutation. The data were produced by immunoSEQ multiplex PCR, yet TCRdb's version contains in-frame clones alone and is incomplete. Seen here are under 130,000 clones, around 91% observed once, and the top ten hold 2.5% to 3%.

This sample comprised blood, obtained after dendritic cell vaccination. The rearrangement uses TRBV6-1 and TRBJ2-7, with 11 bases identical to TRBD2. The sequence was obtained from a human donor with glioblastoma. The CDR3 spells CASSGRLAGIDEQYF. CDR3 DNA sequence: TGTGCCAGCAGTGGGCGACTAGCGGGAATTGACGAGCAGTACTTC.